This T cell receptor beta chain appears in the sequencing data of a study of blood T cell repertoires in COVID-19. Overall study context: Collection of acute and convalescent COVID-19 samples took place in the United States, Italy and Spain. In each case, the material was cDNA or gDNA derived from T cells, B-cell-depleted T cells, or PBMCs.

Only a few counts were recorded for this clone. The CDR3 is 15 amino acids. J was trimmed by 6 bases and V by 3 bases; bases with no gene match: 4. CDR1 KGHSH and CDR2 LQKENI come from the germline V gene. As originally analysed: Amplification of reference gene primers was used by the study to estimate nucleated cell counts. Only in-frame clones appear in the TCRdb table, and some are missing; sequencing was by immunoSEQ multiplex PCR. The V and J calls and clone size come from that table; D and trimming were worked out from the DNA. The sample lists some 330,000 clones, 70% to 90% occurring once. This chain links TRBV18 with TRBJ2-2; 10 nucleotides line up with TRBD1. The sequencing input was peripheral blood. The clonotype comes from a woman between 50 and 59 years old with active or convalescent COVID-19. CDR3: CASSPGQGSAGELFF. DNA for the CDR3: TGTGCCAGCTCACCGGGACAGGGGTCGGCCGGGGAGCTGTTTTTT.